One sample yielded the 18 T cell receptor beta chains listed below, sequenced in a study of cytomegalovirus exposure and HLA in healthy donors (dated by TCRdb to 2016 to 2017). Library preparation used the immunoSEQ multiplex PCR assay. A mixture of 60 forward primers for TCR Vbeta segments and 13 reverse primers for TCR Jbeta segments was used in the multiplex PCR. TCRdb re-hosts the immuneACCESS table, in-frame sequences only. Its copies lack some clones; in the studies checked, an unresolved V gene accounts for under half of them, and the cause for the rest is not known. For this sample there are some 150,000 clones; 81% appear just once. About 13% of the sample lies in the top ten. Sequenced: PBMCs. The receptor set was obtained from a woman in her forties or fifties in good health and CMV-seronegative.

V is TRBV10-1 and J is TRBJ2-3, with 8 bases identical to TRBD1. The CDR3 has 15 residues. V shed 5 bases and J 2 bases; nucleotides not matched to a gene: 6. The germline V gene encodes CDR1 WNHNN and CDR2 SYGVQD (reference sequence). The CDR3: CASSPTGGTTDTQYF. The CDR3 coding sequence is TGCGCCAGCAGTCCTACAGGGGGTACCACAGATACGCAGTATTTT.

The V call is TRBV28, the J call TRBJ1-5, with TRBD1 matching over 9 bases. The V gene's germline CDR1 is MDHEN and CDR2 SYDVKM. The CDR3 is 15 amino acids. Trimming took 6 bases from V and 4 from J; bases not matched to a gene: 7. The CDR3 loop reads CASRGGTGINQPQHF. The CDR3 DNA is TGTGCCAGCAGAGGGGGGACAGGGATAAATCAGCCCCAGCATTTT.

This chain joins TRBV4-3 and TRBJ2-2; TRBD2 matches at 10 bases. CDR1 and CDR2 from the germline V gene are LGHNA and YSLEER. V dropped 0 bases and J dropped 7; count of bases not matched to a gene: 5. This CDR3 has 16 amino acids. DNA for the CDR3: TGCGCCAGCAGCCAAGATTCTAGCGGGGGAAACGGGGAGCTGTTTTTT. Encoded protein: CASSQDSSGGNGELFF.

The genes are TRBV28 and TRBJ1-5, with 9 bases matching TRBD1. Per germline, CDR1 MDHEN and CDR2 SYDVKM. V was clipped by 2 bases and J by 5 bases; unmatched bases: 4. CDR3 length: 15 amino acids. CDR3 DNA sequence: TGTGCCAGCAGTTTAACGAGGACAGGGGATCAGCCCCAGCATTTT. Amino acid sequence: CASSLTRTGDQPQHF.

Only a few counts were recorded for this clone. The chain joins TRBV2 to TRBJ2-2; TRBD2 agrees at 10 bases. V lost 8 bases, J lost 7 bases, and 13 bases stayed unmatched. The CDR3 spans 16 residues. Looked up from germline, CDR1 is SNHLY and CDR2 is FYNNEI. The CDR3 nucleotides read TGTGCCAGCCATGGCACTAGCGGGACCCGAAACGGGGAGCTGTTTTTT. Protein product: CASHGTSGTRNGELFF.

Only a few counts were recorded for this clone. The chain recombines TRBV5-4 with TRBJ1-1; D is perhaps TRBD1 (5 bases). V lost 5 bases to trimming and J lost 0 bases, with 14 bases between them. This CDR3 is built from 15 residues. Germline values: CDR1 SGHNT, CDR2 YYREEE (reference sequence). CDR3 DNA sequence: TGTGCCAGCAGTCGGGGGGGATCCATGAACACTGAAGCTTTCTTT. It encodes CASSRGGSMNTEAFF.

CDR3 region: CAWSSGLAAEQYF. The CDR3 DNA sequence: TGTGCCTGGAGTTCGGGACTAGCCGCCGAGCAGTACTTC. The chain carries TRBV30 and TRBJ2-5; TRBD2 aligns across 9 bases. The J call may be faulty, since TRBJ2-7 better matches the DNA end. The CDR3 sequence is 13 residues long. Germline V gene lookup returns CDR1 GTSNPN and CDR2 SVGIG (reference sequence).

This CDR3 is CASSLASTSGGSYNEQFF. DNA of the CDR3: TGTGCCAGCAGCTTAGCGTCTACTAGCGGGGGGTCCTACAATGAGCAGTTCTTC. This sequence joins TRBV7-9 and TRBJ2-1; 12 nucleotides agree with TRBD2. J lost 1 base, V lost 0 bases, and 4 bases had no gene match. The CDR3 totals 18 residues. Germline assignment: CDR1 SEHNR and CDR2 FQNEAQ (reference sequence).

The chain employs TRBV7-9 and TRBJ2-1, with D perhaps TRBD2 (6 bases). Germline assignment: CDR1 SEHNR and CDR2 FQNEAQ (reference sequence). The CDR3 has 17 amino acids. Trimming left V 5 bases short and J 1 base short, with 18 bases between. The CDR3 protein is CASSPRGGLASYNEQFF. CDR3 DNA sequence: TGTGCCAGCAGCCCGAGGGGCGGGCTAGCGTCCTACAATGAGCAGTTCTTC.

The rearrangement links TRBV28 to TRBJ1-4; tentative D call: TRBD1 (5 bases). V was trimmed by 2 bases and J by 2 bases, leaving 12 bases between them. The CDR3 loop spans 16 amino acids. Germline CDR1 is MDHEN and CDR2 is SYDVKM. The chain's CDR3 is CASSLPRGGTNEKLFF. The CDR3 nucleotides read TGTGCCAGCAGTTTACCGCGCGGGGGGACTAATGAAAAACTGTTTTTT.

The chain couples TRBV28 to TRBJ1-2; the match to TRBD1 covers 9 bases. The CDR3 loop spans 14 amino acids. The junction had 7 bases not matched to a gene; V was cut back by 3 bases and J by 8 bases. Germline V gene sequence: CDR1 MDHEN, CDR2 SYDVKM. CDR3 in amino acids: CASSLVGQGGGYTF. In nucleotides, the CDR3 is TGTGCCAGCAGTTTGGTGGGACAGGGAGGCGGCTACACCTTC.

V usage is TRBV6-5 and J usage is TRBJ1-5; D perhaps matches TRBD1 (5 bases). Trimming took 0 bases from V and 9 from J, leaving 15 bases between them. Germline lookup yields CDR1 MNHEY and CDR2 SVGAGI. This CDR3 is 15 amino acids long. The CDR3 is CASSYSGGEDLPQHF. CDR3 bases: TGTGCCAGCAGTTACTCTGGGGGGGAGGATTTGCCCCAGCATTTT.

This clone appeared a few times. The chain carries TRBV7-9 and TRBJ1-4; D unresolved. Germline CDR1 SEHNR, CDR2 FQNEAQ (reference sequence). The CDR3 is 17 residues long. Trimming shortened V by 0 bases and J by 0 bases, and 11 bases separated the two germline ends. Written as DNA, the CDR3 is TGTGCCAGCAGCTTAGCGAGGGCATCCGCAACTAATGAAAAACTGTTTTTT. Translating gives CASSLARASATNEKLFF.

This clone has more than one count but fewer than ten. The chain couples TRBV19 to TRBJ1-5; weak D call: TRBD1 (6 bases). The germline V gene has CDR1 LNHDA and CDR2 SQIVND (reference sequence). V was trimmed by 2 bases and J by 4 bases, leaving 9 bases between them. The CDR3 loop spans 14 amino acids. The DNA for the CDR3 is TGTGCCAGTAGTATATGGGGGCTTAATCAGCCCCAGCATTTT. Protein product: CASSIWGLNQPQHF.

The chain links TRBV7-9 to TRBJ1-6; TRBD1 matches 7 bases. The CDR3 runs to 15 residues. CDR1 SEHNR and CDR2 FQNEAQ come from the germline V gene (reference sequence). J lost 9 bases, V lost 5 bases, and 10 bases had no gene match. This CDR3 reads CASSTRGQSGSPLHF. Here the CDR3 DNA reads TGTGCCAGCAGCACCCGGGGACAGTCAGGTTCACCCCTCCACTTT. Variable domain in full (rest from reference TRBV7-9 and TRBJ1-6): DTGVSQNPRHKITKRGQNVTFRCDPISEHNRLYWYRQTLGQGPEFLTYFQNEAQLEKSRLLSDRFSAERPKGSFSTLEIQRTEQGDSAMYLCASSTRGQSGSPLHFGNGTRLTVT.

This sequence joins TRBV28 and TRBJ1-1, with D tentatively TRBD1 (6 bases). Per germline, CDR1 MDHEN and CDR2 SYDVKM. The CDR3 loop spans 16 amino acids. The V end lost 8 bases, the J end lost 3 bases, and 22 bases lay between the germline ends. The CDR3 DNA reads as TGTGCCAGCCCGGGACAAAAGGGGTCTAGGGACACTGAAGCTTTCTTT. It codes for CASPGQKGSRDTEAFF.

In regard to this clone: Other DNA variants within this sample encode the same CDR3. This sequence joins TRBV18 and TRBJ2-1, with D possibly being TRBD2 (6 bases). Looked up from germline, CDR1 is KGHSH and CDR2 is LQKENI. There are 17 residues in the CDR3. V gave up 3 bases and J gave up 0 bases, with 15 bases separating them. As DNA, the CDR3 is TGTGCCAGCTCACCGGGGACTGACGGGAGCTCCTACAATGAGCAGTTCTTC. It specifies CASSPGTDGSSYNEQFF.

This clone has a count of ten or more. The CDR3 DNA sequence: TGCGCCAGCAGGTCCGGGAGGGTAGGTTTCACTGAAGCTTTCTTT. Translating gives CASRSGRVGFTEAFF. The rearrangement joins TRBV10-2 to TRBJ1-1; no reliable D call. CDR3 length: 15 residues. V lost 6 bases, J lost 4 bases, and 18 bases lay in between. CDR1 WSHSY and CDR2 SAAADI come from the germline V gene.